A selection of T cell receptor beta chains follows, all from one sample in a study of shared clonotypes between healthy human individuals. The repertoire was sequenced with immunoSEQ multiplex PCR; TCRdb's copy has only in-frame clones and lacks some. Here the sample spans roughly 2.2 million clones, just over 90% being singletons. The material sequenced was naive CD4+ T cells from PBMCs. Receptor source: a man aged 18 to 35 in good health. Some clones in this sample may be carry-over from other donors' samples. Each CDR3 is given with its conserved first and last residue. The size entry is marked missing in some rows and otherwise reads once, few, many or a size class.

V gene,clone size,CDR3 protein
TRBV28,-,CASSPPKGRGLGGELFF
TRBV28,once,CASSLSGRAYEQYF
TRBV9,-,CASSRDPNYGYTF
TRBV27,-,CASSARDIDQPQHF
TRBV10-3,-,CAISDSLGSDNEQFF
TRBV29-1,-,CSVGSTGQPQHF
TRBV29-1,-,CSAAGSVTDTQYF
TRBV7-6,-,CASSQAPGGVDTQYF
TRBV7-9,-,CASGDYEQYF
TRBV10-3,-,CAISGEQGQAPQHF
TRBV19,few,CASQGAGNQPQHF
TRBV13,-,CASSSRGRYNEQFF
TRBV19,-,CASRGLYEQYF
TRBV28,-,CASSLIGGNYNEQFF
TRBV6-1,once,CASSEIQGDTQYF
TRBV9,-,CASSADTYSGNTIYF
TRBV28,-,CASSWPGSAEAFF
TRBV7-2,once,CASSSQSSYEQYF
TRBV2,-,CASSVHLLLATNEKLFF
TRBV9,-,CASSVGASGSQETQYF
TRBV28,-,CASSSSTGKGYEQYF
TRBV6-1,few,CASSWGSSNQPQHF
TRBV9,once,CASSVEGAKDTQYF
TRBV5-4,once,CASSLSGGEQYF
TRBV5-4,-,CASSLTSGRETQYF